The rows below give T cell receptor beta chains drawn from one sample of a study of shared clonotypes between healthy human individuals. This table comes from immunoSEQ multiplex PCR, and its TCRdb copy is limited to in-frame clones, with some not included. Of approximately 1.1 million clones in the sample, around three quarters were seen once. The sample comprised memory CD4+ T cells from PBMCs. The receptors here all came from a man aged 18 to 35 in good health. Some clones in this sample may be carry-over from other donors' samples. Each CDR3 is given with its conserved first and last residue. The D gene is left open where the match is weak. A clone size is listed for some rows: how often the clone was seen (once, few, many), or a class if it is expanded.

TRBJ1-1	.	.	TRBV5-1	CASSPGPLGGNTEAFF	TGCGCCAGCAGCCCGGGACCCCTGGGAGGGAACACTGAAGCTTTCTTT
TRBJ1-2	.	.	TRBV18	CASSPGRFNYGYTF	TGTGCCAGCTCACCAGGACGGTTTAACTATGGCTACACCTTC
TRBJ2-3	once	.	TRBV9	CASSVDQVADTQYF	TGTGCCAGCAGCGTAGATCAGGTTGCAGATACGCAGTATTTT
TRBJ2-7	.	.	TRBV30	CAWSPLGGRSYEQYF	TGTGCCTGGAGTCCCCTCGGGGGACGTTCCTACGAGCAGTACTTC
TRBJ2-7	.	TRBD2	TRBV28	CASRYTSGWDLGEQYF	TGTGCCAGCAGATATACTAGCGGGTGGGATTTGGGCGAGCAGTACTTC
TRBJ2-3	.	TRBD1	TRBV6-1	CASSRQGVSADTQYF	TGTGCCAGCAGTCGACAGGGGGTGTCTGCAGATACGCAGTATTTT
TRBJ2-7	.	TRBD2	TRBV7-7	CASSPGGGGEQYF	TGTGCCAGCAGCCCAGGTGGGGGGGGCGAGCAGTACTTC
TRBJ2-5	.	TRBD2	TRBV18	CASSPRMASGSRETQYF	TGTGCCAGCTCACCTAGGATGGCTAGCGGGAGTAGGGAGACCCAGTACTTC
TRBJ2-7	.	TRBD2	TRBV5-4	CASSLVGLADYEQYF	TGTGCCAGCAGCTTGGTGGGACTAGCGGATTACGAGCAGTACTTC
TRBJ2-5	.	TRBD2	TRBV4-1	CASSTGLAGRWETQYF	TGCGCCAGCAGCACGGGACTAGCGGGAAGGTGGGAGACCCAGTACTTC
TRBJ2-5	.	.	TRBV13	CASSLGPLEETQYF	TGTGCCAGCAGCTTAGGACCGTTAGAAGAGACCCAGTACTTC
TRBJ2-5	.	TRBD2	TRBV5-1	CASSLGLAGPETQYF	TGCGCCAGCAGCTTGGGACTAGCGGGTCCAGAGACCCAGTACTTC
TRBJ2-7	.	.	TRBV18	CASSPTRHSYEQYF	TGTGCCAGCTCACCTACGAGGCACTCCTACGAGCAGTACTTC
TRBJ2-1	.	TRBD2	TRBV14	CASSRRLAGAYNEQFF	TGTGCCAGCAGCCGGAGACTAGCGGGAGCATACAATGAGCAGTTCTTC
TRBJ2-3	.	TRBD2	TRBV11-3	CASSLEGTSYTQYF	TGTGCCAGCAGCTTAGAAGGGACTAGCTATACGCAGTATTTT
TRBJ2-7	.	TRBD1	TRBV7-9	CASSLLQGAGEQYF	TGTGCCAGCAGCTTACTACAGGGGGCTGGTGAGCAGTACTTC
TRBJ1-1	.	.	TRBV2	CASRQGPDTEAFF	TGTGCCAGCAGACAGGGCCCAGACACTGAAGCTTTCTTT
TRBJ1-1	.	TRBD1	TRBV5-1	CASRFLVGQGEANTEAFF	TGCGCCAGCAGATTCCTGGTGGGACAGGGGGAGGCGAACACTGAAGCTTTCTTT
TRBJ2-1	once	.	TRBV7-6	CASSNEGLLNEQFF	TGTGCCAGCAGCAACGAAGGACTGCTAAATGAGCAGTTCTTC
TRBJ1-1	.	.	TRBV11-2	CASSLEANTEAFF	TGTGCCAGCAGCTTAGAGGCGAACACTGAAGCTTTCTTT
TRBJ2-5	.	.	TRBV7-8	CASSVGGTSIAPYF	TGTGCCAGCAGCGTAGGGGGGACATCCATCGCGCCGTACTTC
TRBJ2-1	.	.	TRBV25-1	CASSDPGASGNEQFF	TGTGCCAGCAGTGATCCGGGGGCGTCGGGCAATGAGCAGTTCTTC
TRBJ2-2	.	TRBD1	TRBV5-1	CASRAGTGTTGELFF	TGCGCCAGCAGGGCCGGGACAGGAACCACCGGGGAGCTGTTTTTT
TRBJ1-4	.	TRBD1	TRBV18	CASSGNSGGAGEKLFF	TGTGCCAGCTCCGGGAATTCAGGGGGCGCGGGTGAAAAACTGTTTTTT
TRBJ2-1	.	.	TRBV7-7	CASSYELVSYNEQFF	TGTGCCAGCAGCTATGAACTGGTATCGTACAATGAGCAGTTCTTC
TRBJ2-7	once	.	TRBV28	CASFPPQGYEQYF	TGTGCCAGCTTCCCCCCGCAGGGTTACGAGCAGTACTTC
TRBJ2-1	.	.	TRBV10-2	CASRLDRYNEQFF	TGCGCCAGCCGACTAGATAGGTACAATGAGCAGTTCTTC
TRBJ1-4	.	.	TRBV7-9	CASSLQMTASNEKLFF	TGTGCCAGCAGCCTCCAAATGACAGCCTCTAATGAAAAACTGTTTTTT
TRBJ1-4	.	TRBD1	TRBV10-1	CASSATGATNEKLFF	TGCGCCAGCAGTGCTACAGGGGCAACTAATGAAAAACTGTTTTTT
TRBJ2-4	.	TRBD1	TRBV28	CASSLWGDRGNIQYF	TGTGCCAGCAGTTTATGGGGGGACAGGGGTAACATTCAGTACTTC
TRBJ2-5	once	TRBD2	TRBV5-4	CASSLQGRLAGEETQYF	TGTGCCAGCAGTCTACAGGGTCGACTAGCGGGAGAAGAGACCCAGTACTTC
TRBJ2-1	.	TRBD2	TRBV4-1	CASSQGLAGGSEQFF	TGCGCCAGCAGCCAAGGACTAGCGGGAGGGTCAGAGCAGTTCTTC
TRBJ2-7	.	.	TRBV29-1	CSVEGQYGYEQYF	TGCAGCGTGGAAGGTCAGTACGGGTACGAGCAGTACTTC
TRBJ1-1	.	TRBD1	TRBV6-5	CASSYRVEGAKAFF	TGTGCCAGCAGTTACCGGGTTGAGGGGGCGAAAGCTTTCTTT
TRBJ1-1	.	.	TRBV11-2	CASSLDPNTEAFF	TGTGCCAGCAGCTTAGACCCCAACACTGAAGCTTTCTTT
TRBJ1-5	.	.	TRBV6-5	CASSYSGSTRDQPQHF	TGTGCCAGCAGTTACTCAGGCTCCACGCGGGATCAGCCCCAGCATTTT
TRBJ1-1	.	.	TRBV12-5	CASGLEGDRNTEAFF	TGTGCTAGTGGTTTGGAGGGCGACAGGAACACTGAAGCTTTCTTT
TRBJ2-6	.	.	TRBV7-2	CASSTMLSGANVLTF	TGTGCCAGCAGCACCATGCTCTCTGGGGCCAACGTCCTGACTTTC
TRBJ1-1	.	.	TRBV2	CASSEILGVKAFF	TGTGCCAGCAGTGAGATCCTAGGGGTGAAAGCTTTCTTT
TRBJ2-1	.	.	TRBV6-5	CASSYRDGQFF	TGTGCCAGCAGTTACAGGGATGGGCAGTTCTTC
TRBJ2-1	once	.	TRBV6-5	CASSYLQGYNEQFF	TGTGCCAGCAGTTACCTGCAGGGCTACAATGAGCAGTTCTTC
TRBJ2-3	.	.	TRBV7-9	CASSTRLADTQYF	TGTGCCAGCAGCACTAGACTAGCAGATACGCAGTATTTT
TRBJ2-4	.	TRBD1	TRBV7-8	CASSVQDRSNIQYF	TGTGCCAGCAGCGTTCAGGACAGGAGTAACATTCAGTACTTC
TRBJ2-1	.	.	TRBV7-6	CASSFSRYNEQFF	TGTGCCAGCAGCTTCAGCCGCTACAATGAGCAGTTCTTC
TRBJ2-1	many	TRBD2	TRBV27	CASSSGTRGNEQFF	TGTGCCAGCAGTTCCGGGACTAGGGGCAATGAGCAGTTCTTC
TRBJ2-3	.	TRBD1	TRBV19	CASSIVAGGITDTQYF	TGTGCCAGTAGTATAGTTGCAGGGGGCATCACAGATACGCAGTATTTT
TRBJ1-2	.	.	TRBV5-1	CASSLTANYGYTF	TGCGCCAGCAGCCTGACAGCTAACTATGGCTACACCTTC
TRBJ1-2	.	.	TRBV2	CASNRDGYGYTF	TGTGCCAGCAACCGGGACGGCTATGGCTACACCTTC
TRBJ2-1	.	TRBD1	TRBV4-1	CASSPRYPGQGSDNEQFF	TGCGCCAGCAGCCCTCGCTACCCGGGACAGGGATCCGACAATGAGCAGTTCTTC
TRBJ1-1	.	.	TRBV12-5	CASVNTEGQVGTEAFF	TGTGCTAGTGTCAACACCGAGGGGCAAGTCGGCACTGAAGCTTTCTTT
TRBJ2-7	.	.	TRBV7-7	CASSPVGAGGEQYF	TGTGCCAGCAGCCCAGTCGGGGCAGGGGGGGAGCAGTACTTC
TRBJ2-2	.	TRBD2	TRBV5-1	CASSLDSGGTGELFF	TGCGCCAGCAGCTTGGACTCGGGGGGAACCGGGGAGCTGTTTTTT
TRBJ2-3	few	TRBD2	TRBV30	CAWSPLGLAGVGDTQYF	TGTGCCTGGAGTCCCCTAGGACTAGCGGGAGTGGGAGATACGCAGTATTTT
TRBJ2-1	.	TRBD1	TRBV6-1	CASTPGQGYNEQFF	TGTGCCAGCACTCCGGGACAGGGCTACAATGAGCAGTTCTTC
TRBJ1-5	.	.	TRBV19	CASSIRPAYSNQPQHF	TGTGCCAGTAGTATCCGGCCAGCCTATAGCAATCAGCCCCAGCATTTT
TRBJ2-1	.	.	TRBV13	CASSLEQGGNEQFF	TGTGCCAGCAGCTTAGAACAGGGGGGGAATGAGCAGTTCTTC
TRBJ1-5	few	.	TRBV5-1	CASSSPVPYQPQHF	TGCGCCAGCAGCTCCCCGGTGCCCTATCAGCCCCAGCATTTT
TRBJ1-1	.	TRBD1	TRBV19	CATTGDHGNTEAFF	TGTGCCACGACAGGGGACCATGGGAACACTGAAGCTTTCTTT
TRBJ2-7	.	TRBD1	TRBV6-6	CASSYTGTGGLEQYF	TGTGCCAGCAGTTACACCGGGACAGGGGGCCTCGAGCAGTACTTC
TRBJ1-2	.	.	TRBV28	CASSSPPRGGFGSGYTF	TGTGCCAGCAGTTCTCCCCCCCGTGGGGGCTTCGGAAGTGGCTACACCTTC